These 3 T cell receptor beta chains share one sample of origin, sequenced in a study of vaccination effects on CD4 cells after COVID-19. The table came from immunoSEQ multiplex PCR; TCRdb's copy has only in-frame clones and leaves some out. The repertoire holds around 47,000 clones, roughly 72% seen once, with less than 10% in the top ten. Upon completion of under eleven days in culture, CD4+ T cells were isolated. Of the BNT162b2 and mRNA-1273 vaccines, participants received two doses of one or the other. These receptors' targets are unknown. The sequenced sample was CD4+ T cells from PBMCs cultured without peptide, obtained after COVID-19 vaccination. These receptors were collected from a human donor who received a COVID-19 vaccine.

The chain is built from TRBV23-1 and TRBJ2-7; 10 bases align to TRBD1. TRBV23-1 is classed as an ORF, of uncertain function. The CDR3 is made up of 15 amino acids. Trimming took 4 bases from V and 2 from J; bases not matched to a gene: 5. The CDR3 nucleotides read TGCGCCAGCAGTCGGGACAGGGGTAGAGCCTACGAGCAGTACTTC. The encoded protein is CASSRDRGRAYEQYF.

The V call is TRBV19, the J call TRBJ1-5, with 7 bases lining up with TRBD1. Trimming took 3 bases from V and 6 from J; bases not matched to a gene: 11. The CDR3 has 16 residues. Germline lookup yields CDR1 LNHDA and CDR2 SQIVND (reference sequence). CDR3 coding DNA: TGTGCCAGTAGTATTTTCCTTTCGGCAGGGGGTCAGCCCCAGCATTTT. Translating gives CASSIFLSAGGQPQHF. The whole variable domain, filled in from reference TRBV19 and TRBJ1-5, reads DGGITQSPKYLFRKEGQNVTLSCEQNLNHDAMYWYRQDPGQGLRLIYYSQIVNDFQKGDIAEGYSVSREKKESFPLTVTSAQKNPTAFYLCASSIFLSAGGQPQHFGDGTRLSIL.

The chain joins TRBV6-5 to TRBJ2-7; a possible D gene is TRBD1 (6 bases). The CDR3 covers 14 residues. CDR1 is MNHEY, CDR2 SVGAGI, per germline. Trimming left V 5 bases short and J 1 base short, with 12 bases between. The CDR3 is CASSLQGSSYEQYF. The CDR3 nucleotides are TGTGCCAGCAGTCTCCAGGGGAGTTCCTACGAGCAGTACTTC.